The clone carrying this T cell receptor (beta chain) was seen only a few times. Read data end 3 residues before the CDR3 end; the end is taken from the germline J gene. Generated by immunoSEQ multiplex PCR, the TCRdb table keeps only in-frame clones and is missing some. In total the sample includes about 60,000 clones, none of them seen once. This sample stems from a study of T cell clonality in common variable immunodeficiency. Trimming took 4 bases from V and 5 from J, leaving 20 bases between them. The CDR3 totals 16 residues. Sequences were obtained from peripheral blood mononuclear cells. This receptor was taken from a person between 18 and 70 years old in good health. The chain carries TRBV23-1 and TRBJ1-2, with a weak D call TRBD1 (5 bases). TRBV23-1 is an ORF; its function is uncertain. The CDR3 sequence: CASSPTWGGIGYGYTF. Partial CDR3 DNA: TGCGCCAGCAGTCCGACTTGGGGGGGAATAGGATATGGC.